This entry describes one TCR beta chain. The target antigen is unknown. Possible read error: a much larger clone is one base away. Looked up from germline, CDR1 is LGHNA and CDR2 is YNFKEQ. The CDR3 length is 16 residues. This sample was taken from a study of blood T cells in healthy people across ages. Whole-study results and caveats: Conclusively comparing naive with antigen-experienced cells was impossible with unsorted PBMCs.

The authors drew around 11 milliliters of peripheral blood from each donor. Sample-barcoded 5' priming and a J-beta primer mix drove a second PCR of roughly 7 to 11 cycles. From the 5' RACE reads, TCRdb called clonotypes with MiXCR, one entry per CDR3 protein. The data hold around 2 million distinct CDR3 sequences, with approximately 39% observed a single time. V gene TRBV4-2 combines with J gene TRBJ2-6, with TRBD1 as a possible D gene (5 bases). The sample was blood. This receptor was identified in a human donor in good health. CDR3: CASSPRDITGASVLTF. The DNA of the CDR3 is TGTGCCAGCTCTCCGAGAGACATCACTGGGGCCAGCGTCCTGACTTTC.